This TCR beta chain was found in a study of PD-1 blockade in classical Hodgkin lymphoma. Study overall: Treatment was intravenous nivolumab, 3 mg/kg every 2 weeks, until progression.

All trial patients relapsed after autologous stem cell transplantation. The assay was immunoSEQ multiplex PCR, and TCRdb's table has in-frame clones only and misses some. The table lists 30,000 to 45,000 clones, 69% of them singletons. Within the sample, this clone is large. Antigen: not known. Whole-study results and caveats: There was a significant rise in CD4+ TCR diversity by C4D1, with no such rise for CD8+. TCR diversity at baseline was reported to be reduced in newly diagnosed patients relative to healthy donors. Newly diagnosed and completely responding patients shared comparable baseline diversity.

This CDR3 region has 14 residues. Germline V gives CDR1 SGHVS, CDR2 FNYEAQ. V dropped 3 bases and J dropped 5 bases, with 13 bases sitting between them. V gene TRBV7-6 combines with J gene TRBJ2-5, with D uncertain. Sequences were derived from peripheral blood mononuclear cells (PBMCs), sampled before the second cycle of nivolumab. The origin of this receptor is a human donor with classical Hodgkin lymphoma. Here the CDR3 reads CASSFFQEAETQYF. The CDR3 DNA reads as TGTGCCAGCAGCTTCTTTCAAGAAGCGGAGACCCAGTACTTC. The full variable domain, rest sourced from reference TRBV7-6 and TRBJ2-5, is GAGVSQSPRYKVTKRGQDVALRCDPISGHVSLYWYRQALGQGPEFLTYFNYEAQQDKSGLPNDRFSAERPEGSISTLTIQRTEQRDSAMYRCASSFFQEAETQYFGPGTRLLVL.